This record looks at one T cell receptor beta chain sequence and its context. Its antigen remains unidentified. As handled by the study authors: CDR3 was compared across clinicopathological groups, and the resulting differences were used to build a distant-metastasis classifier for papillary thyroid cancer. TCRdb reanalyzed the PCR reads via MiXCR. TCRdb, rather than the study authors, made the V and J calls. The sample has 30,000 to 45,000 clones, roughly 25% seen once; the top ten hold nearly 10%. CDR1 is MDHEN and CDR2 is SYDVKM in the germline V gene. After removal of 2 bases from V and 0 bases from J, the junction contained 18 bases not matched to a gene. This CDR3 comprises 20 residues. Until they underwent thyroid surgery, no patient had received any treatment. This specimen comes from a study of metastatic and nonmetastatic thyroid tumors. Study details: Across peripheral blood and tumor or nodule tissue samples taken from malignant and benign thyroid patients, the repertoires were compared with one another.

Overall study results and limits: Reports indicated that malignant thyroid tumors showed significantly higher TCR beta diversity than benign nodules did, in blood and tumor.

The TCR originated in a female donor with papillary thyroid cancer or a benign thyroid nodule (not recorded which). Some clones in this sample may be carry-over from other donors' samples. What was sequenced was blood. The chain joins TRBV28 to TRBJ1-1; 7 bases map to TRBD1. The CDR3 coding sequence is TGTGCCAGCAGTTTAAGCTCTGCGTGGGACAGTTATTATATGAACACTGAAGCTTTCTTT. Translated: CASSLSSAWDSYYMNTEAFF.